Detailed here is one T cell receptor beta chain. Its antigen is unknown. Profiled with immunoSEQ multiplex PCR; TCRdb holds only in-frame clones, not every one. Of 45,000 to 70,000 clones listed, more than 80% are singletons. This specimen comes from a study of T cells in localized non-small cell lung cancer. Points from the study as a whole: A median around 57 of the top 100 tumor clones appeared in adjacent lung. T cell clonality was highest in uninvolved adjacent lung, above tumor.

V lost 5 bases, J lost 2 bases, and 12 bases lay in between. The CDR3 consists of 15 residues. CDR1 is SEHNR, CDR2 FQNEAQ, per germline (reference sequence). This chain uses TRBV7-9 with TRBJ2-2, with D possibly being TRBD1 or TRBD2 (5 bases each). This TCR derives from a woman aged 35 to 69 with stage I lung adenocarcinoma. The sample here was peripheral blood, taken before any cancer treatment. The CDR3 spells CASSPRDGNTGELFF. The CDR3 bases are TGTGCCAGCAGCCCAAGGGACGGAAACACCGGGGAGCTGTTTTTT.